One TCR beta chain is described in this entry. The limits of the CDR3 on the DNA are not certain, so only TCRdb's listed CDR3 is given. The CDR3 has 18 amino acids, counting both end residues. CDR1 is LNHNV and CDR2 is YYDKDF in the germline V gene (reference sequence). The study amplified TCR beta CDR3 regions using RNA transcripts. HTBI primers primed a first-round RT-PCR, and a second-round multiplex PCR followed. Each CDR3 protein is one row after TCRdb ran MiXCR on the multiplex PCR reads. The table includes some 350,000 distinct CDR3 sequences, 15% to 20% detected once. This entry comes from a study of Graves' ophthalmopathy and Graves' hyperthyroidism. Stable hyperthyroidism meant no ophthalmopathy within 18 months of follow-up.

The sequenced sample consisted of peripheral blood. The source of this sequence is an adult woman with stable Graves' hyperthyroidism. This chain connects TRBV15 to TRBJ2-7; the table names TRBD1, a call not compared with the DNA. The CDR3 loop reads CSTSRDRFSGQGRHEQYF.